This record concerns one T cell receptor (beta chain) sequence. The antigen remains unidentified. There are 15 residues in the CDR3. The V gene's germline CDR1 is KGHSH and CDR2 LQKENI. Losses at the gene ends were 3 bases for V and 5 bases for J; bases not matched to a gene: 6. The data were obtained in a study of CD8 T cells in ankylosing spondylitis. Study-level points and caveats: Blood from ankylosing spondylitis patients appeared to carry a characteristic roughly 8-variant TCR beta motif.

Quantitative 5'-RACE with molecular barcodes produced the TCR beta libraries. In TCRdb, the 5' RACE reads were re-called with MiXCR into one record per CDR3 protein. The repertoire holds approximately 540,000 distinct CDR3 sequences, with more than 9.5% as singletons. Material for sequencing was blood, either unsorted or a sorted T cell fraction (not recorded which). This chain uses TRBV18 with TRBJ1-1; 10 bases are a match to TRBD1. The sequence derives from a male donor with ankylosing spondylitis. DNA of the CDR3: TGTGCCAGCTCACCCCAGAGGACAGGGGGAACTGAAGCTTTCTTT. Translated: CASSPQRTGGTEAFF.